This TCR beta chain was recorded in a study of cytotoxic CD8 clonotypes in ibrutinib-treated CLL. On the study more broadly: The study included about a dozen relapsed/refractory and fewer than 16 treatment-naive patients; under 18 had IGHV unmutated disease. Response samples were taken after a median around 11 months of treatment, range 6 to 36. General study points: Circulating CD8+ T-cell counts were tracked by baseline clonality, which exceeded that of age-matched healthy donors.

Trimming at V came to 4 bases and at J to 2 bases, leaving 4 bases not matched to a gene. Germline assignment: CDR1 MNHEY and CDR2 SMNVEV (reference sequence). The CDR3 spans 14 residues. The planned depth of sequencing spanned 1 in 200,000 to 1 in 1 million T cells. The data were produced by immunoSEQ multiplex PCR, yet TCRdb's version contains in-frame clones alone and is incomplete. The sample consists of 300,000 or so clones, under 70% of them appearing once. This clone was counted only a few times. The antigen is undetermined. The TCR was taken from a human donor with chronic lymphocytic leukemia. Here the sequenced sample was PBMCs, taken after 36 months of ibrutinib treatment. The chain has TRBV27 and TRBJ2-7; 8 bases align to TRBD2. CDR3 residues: CASSSTGGAYEQYF. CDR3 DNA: TGTGCCAGCAGTTCGACCGGGGGGGCCTACGAGCAGTACTTC.